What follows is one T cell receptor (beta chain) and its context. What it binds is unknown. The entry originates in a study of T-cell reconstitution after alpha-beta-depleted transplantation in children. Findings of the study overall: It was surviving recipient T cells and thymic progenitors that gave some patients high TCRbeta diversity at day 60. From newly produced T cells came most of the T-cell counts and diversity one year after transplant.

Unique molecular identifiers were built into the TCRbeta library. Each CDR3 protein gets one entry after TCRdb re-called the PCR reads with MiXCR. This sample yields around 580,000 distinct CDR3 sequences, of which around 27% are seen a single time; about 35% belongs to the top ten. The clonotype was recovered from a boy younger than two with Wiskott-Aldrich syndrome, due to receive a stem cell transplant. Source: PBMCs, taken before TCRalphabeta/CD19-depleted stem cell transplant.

CDR3 nucleotide sequence: TGTGCCAGCAGCAATTCGAGGCCTACTGGGCACACTGAAGCTTTCTTT. It encodes CASSNSRPTGHTEAFF. The V gene is TRBV3-1, the J gene TRBJ1-1; D not certain. The germline V and J ends were trimmed by 5 bases and 3 bases, with 19 bases remaining between them. The CDR3 has 16 amino acids. Germline V gene data show CDR1 as LGHDT and CDR2 as YNNKEL (reference sequence). Full variable domain (rest looked up from reference TRBV3-1 and TRBJ1-1): DTAVSQTPKYLVTQMGNDKSIKCEQNLGHDTMYWYKQDSKKFLKIMFSYNNKELIINETVPNRFSPKSPDKAHLNLHINSLELGDSAVYFCASSNSRPTGHTEAFFGQGTRLTVV.